This TCR beta chain was sequenced in a study of regulatory T cells in long-lasting Graves disease. The CDR3 is 12 amino acids. With 6 bases removed from V and 0 bases from J, the gap between germline ends came to 6 bases. Per the germline V gene, CDR1 is MDHEN and CDR2 is SYDVKM. Details on this clonotype: Its antigen remains unidentified.

The time point: newly diagnosed GD, antithyroid drugs for less than 3 months. The TCR library was made from RNA that had been extracted from PBMCs in TRIzol. Whole-study findings and limits: Whereas 950 to 1,000 public clonotypes were shared by new patients, persistent patients shared more, at 2,741. Preferential use of TRBV28, TRBJ1-2 and TRBJ2-5 was seen in persistent disease.

The authors built TCR beta libraries using iRepertoire HTBI primers and Arm-PCR of CDR3 regions. TCRdb processed the multiplex PCR reads anew with MiXCR; each CDR3 protein has one entry. The sample yields approximately 300,000 distinct CDR3 sequences, about a sixth seen once. Source: peripheral blood mononuclear cells (PBMCs), taken at new diagnosis, from a patient treated with antithyroid drugs. This clonotype was obtained from a female donor with Graves disease. The V call is TRBV28, the J call TRBJ2-7; D call uncertain. CDR3 sequence (DNA): TGTGCCAGCAGAGCAGTCTCCTACGAGCAGTACTTC. Translating gives CASRAVSYEQYF.